This record covers a single T cell receptor beta chain. The data were obtained in a study of blood T cell repertoires in COVID-19. The repertoire was sequenced with immunoSEQ multiplex PCR; TCRdb's copy has only in-frame clones and lacks some. This sample has fewer than 200,000 clones; 80% to 90% occur once, and the top ten carry 7% to 10%. Germline V gives CDR1 LGHDT, CDR2 YNNKEL (reference sequence). V shed 0 bases and J shed 5 bases, with 7 bases lying between them. The CDR3 is 14 residues long. The sequence was collected from a man aged 45-65 years with active or convalescent COVID-19. Input material: peripheral blood. The chain uses TRBV3-1 (or the pseudogene TRBV3-2) and TRBJ2-2; D remains ambiguous. The CDR3 reads CASSQDSSTGELFF. CDR3 in DNA: TGTGCCAGCAGCCAAGACAGTTCAACCGGGGAGCTGTTTTTT.